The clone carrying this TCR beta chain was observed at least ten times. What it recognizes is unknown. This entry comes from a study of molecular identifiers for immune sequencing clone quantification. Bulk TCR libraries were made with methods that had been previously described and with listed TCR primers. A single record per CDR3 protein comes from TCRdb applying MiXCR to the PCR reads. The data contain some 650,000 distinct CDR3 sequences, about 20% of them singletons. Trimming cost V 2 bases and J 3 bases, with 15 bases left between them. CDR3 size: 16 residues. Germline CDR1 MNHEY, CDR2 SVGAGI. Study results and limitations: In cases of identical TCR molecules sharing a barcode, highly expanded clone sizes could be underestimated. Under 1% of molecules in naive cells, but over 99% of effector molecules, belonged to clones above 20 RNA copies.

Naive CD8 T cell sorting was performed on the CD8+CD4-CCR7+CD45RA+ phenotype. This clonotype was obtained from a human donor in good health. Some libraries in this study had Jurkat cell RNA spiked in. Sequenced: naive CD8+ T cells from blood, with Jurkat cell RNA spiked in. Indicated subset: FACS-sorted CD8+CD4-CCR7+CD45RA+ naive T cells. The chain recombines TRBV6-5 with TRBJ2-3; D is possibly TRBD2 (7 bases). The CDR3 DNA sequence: TGTGCCAGCAGTTACGCCGGGGGGCAGAGGACAGATACGCAGTATTTT. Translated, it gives CASSYAGGQRTDTQYF.